Each of the 21 T cell receptor beta chains below was sequenced from the same sample in a study of cytomegalovirus exposure and HLA in healthy donors. This PCR relied on a set of 60 Vbeta primers and 13 Jbeta primers. Sequenced by immunoSEQ multiplex PCR; TCRdb stores in-frame clones only, minus some. The sample holds about 200,000 clones, around 80% seen once. The source material was PBMCs. The origin of the receptors is a man aged 50 to 59 in good health and CMV-seronegative.

The J gene is TRBJ2-7, the V gene TRBV28; 8 bases are shared with TRBD1. The trim removed 10 bases at V and 7 bases at J, leaving 27 bases unmatched. The CDR3 sequence is 18 residues long. Germline V gene sequence: CDR1 MDHEN, CDR2 SYDVKM. The CDR3 here is CATKSDRGRRGPSLEQYF. The CDR3 DNA is TGTGCCACCAAGAGTGACAGGGGAAGAAGAGGACCGTCCCTGGAGCAGTACTTC.

The V gene is TRBV5-1, the J gene TRBJ2-3, with TRBD1 matching 7 bases. CDR1 is SGHRS and CDR2 is YFSETQ in the germline V gene. With 4 bases clipped from V and 1 base from J, the junction kept 9 bases outside the gene matches. CDR3 size: 16 residues. As DNA, the CDR3 is TGCGCCAGCAGCCTCTTACACAGGGGACGCACAGATACGCAGTATTTT. Its protein is CASSLLHRGRTDTQYF.

The chain has TRBV19 and TRBJ2-1; 8 nucleotides line up with TRBD1. With 9 bases clipped from V and 8 bases from J, the junction kept 12 bases outside the gene matches. The CDR3 contains 14 residues. Per the germline V gene, CDR1 is LNHDA and CDR2 is SQIVND (reference sequence). CDR3 bases: TGTGCCAGCACAGGACAGGGTGTAAAGGATGAGCAGTTCTTC. Translated, it gives CASTGQGVKDEQFF. Filled out from reference TRBV19 and TRBJ2-1, the complete variable domain reads DGGITQSPKYLFRKEGQNVTLSCEQNLNHDAMYWYRQDPGQGLRLIYYSQIVNDFQKGDIAEGYSVSREKKESFPLTVTSAQKNPTAFYLCASTGQGVKDEQFFGPGTRLTVL.

The chain combines TRBV11-1 with TRBJ2-4, with a weak D call TRBD2 (5 bases). Germline loops: CDR1 SGHAT, CDR2 FQDESV (reference sequence). CDR3 length equals 15 residues. Trimming removed 5 bases at V and 0 bases at J, with 11 bases between. CDR3 protein: CASSHDGLAKNIQYF. CDR3 nucleotide sequence: TGTGCCAGCAGCCACGACGGACTAGCCAAAAACATTCAGTACTTC.

The rearrangement joins TRBV9 to TRBJ2-2; 10 bases map to TRBD1. The CDR3 covers 16 residues. Germline values: CDR1 SGDLS, CDR2 YYNGEE. The trim removed 0 bases at V and 4 bases at J, leaving 3 bases unmatched. In DNA, the CDR3 is TGTGCCAGCAGCGTAGGTGGGACAGGGGCCACCGGGGAGCTGTTTTTT. Protein product: CASSVGGTGATGELFF.

In its sample, this clone was seen once. The rearrangement uses TRBV6-1 and TRBJ2-4, with a tentative D call TRBD1 (6 bases). The CDR3 consists of 16 residues. Trimming shortened V by 4 bases and J by 6 bases, and 19 bases separated the two germline ends. CDR1 MNHNS and CDR2 SASEGT come from the germline V gene. DNA for the CDR3: TGTGCCAGCAGTGTTGGGGCGACAGGACCGCTAAACATTCAGTACTTC. Amino acids: CASSVGATGPLNIQYF.

V is TRBV5-1 and J is TRBJ2-7; possible D gene TRBD2, 6 bases. The germline gives CDR1 SGHRS, CDR2 YFSETQ. Trimming shortened V by 1 base and J by 7 bases, and 12 bases separated the two germline ends. The CDR3 contains 13 residues. The DNA for the CDR3 is TGCGCCAGCAGCTTGTCAGTAGGAGGGGAGCAGTACTTC. Protein product: CASSLSVGGEQYF.

The chain is built from TRBV6-6 and TRBJ1-4, with D unclear. V gave up 4 bases and J gave up 5 bases, with 8 bases separating them. Germline V gene lookup returns CDR1 MNHNY and CDR2 SVGAGI (reference sequence). The CDR3 has 13 residues. Written as DNA, the CDR3 is TGTGCCAGCAGTTCGGGGAGGAATGAAAAACTGTTTTTT. Protein sequence: CASSSGRNEKLFF.

The chain couples TRBV6-1 to TRBJ2-3; 10 bases fit TRBD1. The CDR3 sequence is 16 residues long. The V gene's germline CDR1 is MNHNS and CDR2 SASEGT. The trim removed 4 bases at V and 2 bases at J, leaving 6 bases unmatched. The CDR3 protein is CASSGDRGWTTDTQYF. Written as DNA, the CDR3 is TGTGCCAGCAGTGGGGACAGGGGCTGGACCACAGATACGCAGTATTTT.

In this sample, this clone turned up once. The CDR3: CASSTPGDREGETQYF. CDR3 DNA: TGTGCCAGCAGCACGCCCGGGGACAGGGAAGGGGAGACCCAGTACTTC. The rearrangement uses TRBV21-1 and TRBJ2-5; no check of the table's D call, TRBD1, against the DNA was made. TRBV21-1 is designated a pseudogene. There are 16 residues in the CDR3.

This rearrangement joins TRBV27 to TRBJ1-2, with TRBD1 matching 11 bases. V trimming: 4 bases; J trimming: 6 bases; junction bases outside the gene matches: 7. This CDR3 is built from 15 residues. Per germline, CDR1 MNHEY and CDR2 SMNVEV (reference sequence). CDR3 sequence reads: CASSSTRTGGHGYTF. CDR3 in DNA: TGTGCCAGCAGTTCAACCCGGACAGGGGGCCATGGCTACACCTTC.

The count of this clone is one. The chain is built from TRBV28 and TRBJ2-2, with D possibly matching TRBD2 (5 bases). The CDR3 contains 12 residues. V lost 6 bases and J lost 5, with 7 bases in between. Germline-derived CDR1 and CDR2 are MDHEN and SYDVKM. CDR3 sequence: CASRRATGELFF. The CDR3 DNA follows: TGTGCCAGCAGGCGGGCTACCGGGGAGCTGTTTTTT.

The V call is TRBV9, the J call TRBJ1-3, with D possibly being TRBD1 (5 bases). The CDR3 length is 15 residues. Germline V gene data show CDR1 as SGDLS and CDR2 as YYNGEE. Trimming took 6 bases from V and 4 from J, leaving 17 bases between them. The CDR3 protein is CASTVGEVSGNTIYF. The CDR3 DNA is TGTGCCAGCACCGTGGGGGAGGTTTCGGGAAACACCATATATTTT. The entire variable domain, with the rest obtained from reference TRBV9 and TRBJ1-3, is as follows: DSGVTQTPKHLITATGQRVTLRCSPRSGDLSVYWYQQSLDQGLQFLIQYYNGEERAKGNILERFSAQQFPDLHSELNLSSLELGDSALYFCASTVGEVSGNTIYFGEGSWLTVV.

This chain uses TRBV5-5 with TRBJ2-3; no definite D call. This CDR3 region has 13 residues. Deletions cut 7 bases from V and 0 bases from J, with 9 bases between. Germline lookup yields CDR1 SGHKS and CDR2 YYEKEE (reference sequence). In DNA, the CDR3 is TGTGCCAGCGAAGCCACTAGCACAGATACGCAGTATTTT. Protein product: CASEATSTDTQYF.

CDR3 DNA sequence: TGTGCCAGCAGCCTCCTCAGGGCAGGAGAGACCCAGTACTTC. Its protein product is CASSLLRAGETQYF. This chain joins TRBV5-5 and TRBJ2-5, with TRBD1 as a possible D gene (5 bases). V dropped 4 bases and J dropped 4 bases, with 14 bases sitting between them. The CDR3 covers 14 residues. In germline, CDR1 is SGHKS, CDR2 YYEKEE (reference sequence).

V and J are TRBV19 and TRBJ2-3; the D gene is possibly TRBD2 (6 bases). Germline V CDR1 and CDR2: LNHDA, SQIVND (reference sequence). The CDR3 length is 14 residues. V was trimmed by 6 bases and J by 2 bases, leaving 12 bases between them. In DNA, the CDR3 is TGTGCCAGTAGACGGGACTCCCCCACAGATACGCAGTATTTT. It yields the protein CASRRDSPTDTQYF.

The chain has TRBV28 and TRBJ1-1; a weak D match, TRBD1 (6 bases). Germline CDR1 is MDHEN and CDR2 is SYDVKM. Trimming pared 6 bases from V and 10 bases from J, leaving 24 bases between. The CDR3 covers 15 residues. The CDR3 loop reads CASRGGDTGSVGAFF. The DNA for the CDR3 is TGTGCCAGCAGGGGCGGCGATACAGGGTCGGTGGGAGCTTTCTTT.

The chain is built from TRBV29-1 and TRBJ2-3; D is undetermined. This CDR3 comprises 12 residues. Germline V gives CDR1 SQVTM, CDR2 ANQGSEA. The germline V and J ends were trimmed by 1 base and 4 bases, with 6 bases remaining between them. CDR3 in DNA: TGCAGCGTTGAAGCTAGTGCAGATACGCAGTATTTT. Translated, it gives CSVEASADTQYF.

The chain joins TRBV7-3 to TRBJ1-1; 7 bases match TRBD1. The V gene end was trimmed by 5 bases and the J gene end by 2 bases; junction bases not matched to a gene: 5. The germline V gene encodes CDR1 SGHTA and CDR2 FQGTGA. The CDR3 length is 14 residues. The CDR3 spells CASSMTGINTEAFF. CDR3 nucleotide sequence: TGTGCCAGCAGCATGACAGGGATAAACACTGAAGCTTTCTTT.

The rearrangement uses TRBV15 and TRBJ2-1; 10 bases agree with TRBD2. CDR1 is LNHNV, CDR2 YYDKDF, per germline (reference sequence). V shed 0 bases and J 6 bases; nucleotides not matched to a gene: 8. The CDR3 runs 17 residues. CDR3 protein: CATSRDGSLAGPNEQFF. CDR3 sequence (DNA): TGTGCCACCAGCAGAGATGGTTCACTAGCGGGGCCCAATGAGCAGTTCTTC.

CDR3 amino acids: CASSLRGLAGGTRNTGELFF. For the CDR3, the DNA is TGTGCCAGCAGTTTACGCGGACTAGCGGGAGGTACACGGAACACCGGGGAGCTGTTTTTT. This chain joins TRBV28 and TRBJ2-2, with 14 positions matching TRBD2. V lost 2 bases, J lost 1 base, and 9 bases stayed unmatched. CDR1 and CDR2 from the germline V gene are MDHEN and SYDVKM. The CDR3 is made up of 20 amino acids. The full variable domain, completed using reference TRBV28 and TRBJ2-2, is DVKVTQSSRYLVKRTGEKVFLECVQDMDHENMFWYRQDPGLGLRLIYFSYDVKMKEKGDIPEGYSVSREKKERFSLILESASTNQTSMYLCASSLRGLAGGTRNTGELFFGEGSRLTVL.